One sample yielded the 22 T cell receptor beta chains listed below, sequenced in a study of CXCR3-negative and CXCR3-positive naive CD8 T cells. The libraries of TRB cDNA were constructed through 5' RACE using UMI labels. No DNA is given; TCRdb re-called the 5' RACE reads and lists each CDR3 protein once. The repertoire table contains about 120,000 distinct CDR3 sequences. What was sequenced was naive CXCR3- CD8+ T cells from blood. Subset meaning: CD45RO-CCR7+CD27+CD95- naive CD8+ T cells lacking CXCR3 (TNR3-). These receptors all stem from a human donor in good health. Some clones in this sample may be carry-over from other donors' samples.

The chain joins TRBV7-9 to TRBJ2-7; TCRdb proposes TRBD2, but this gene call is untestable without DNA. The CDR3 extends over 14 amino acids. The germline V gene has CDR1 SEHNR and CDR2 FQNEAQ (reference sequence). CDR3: CASSSGEAPYEQYF.

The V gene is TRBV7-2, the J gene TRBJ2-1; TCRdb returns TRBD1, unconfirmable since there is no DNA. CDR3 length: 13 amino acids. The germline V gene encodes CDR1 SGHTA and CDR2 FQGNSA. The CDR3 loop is CASRQGAPNEQFF.

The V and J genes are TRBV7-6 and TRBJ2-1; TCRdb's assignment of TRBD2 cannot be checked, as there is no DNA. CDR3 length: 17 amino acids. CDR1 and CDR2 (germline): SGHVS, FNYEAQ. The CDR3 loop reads CASSLDIAGGSYNEQFF.

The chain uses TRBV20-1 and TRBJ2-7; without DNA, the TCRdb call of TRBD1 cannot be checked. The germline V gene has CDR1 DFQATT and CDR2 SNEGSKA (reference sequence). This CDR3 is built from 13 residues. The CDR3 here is CSASGDRDYEQYF.

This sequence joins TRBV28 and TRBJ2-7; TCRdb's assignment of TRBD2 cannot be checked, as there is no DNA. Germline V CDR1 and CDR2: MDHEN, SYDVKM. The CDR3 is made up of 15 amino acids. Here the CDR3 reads CASSLYLAGAYEQYF.

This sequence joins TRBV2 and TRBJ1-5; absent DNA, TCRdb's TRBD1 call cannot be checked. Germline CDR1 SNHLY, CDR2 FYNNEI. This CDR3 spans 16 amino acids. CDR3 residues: CASSVMGAMGNQPQHF.

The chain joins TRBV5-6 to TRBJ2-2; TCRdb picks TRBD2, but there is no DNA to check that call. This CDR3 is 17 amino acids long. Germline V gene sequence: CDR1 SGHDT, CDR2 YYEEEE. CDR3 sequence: CASSLGLAGGLTGELFF.

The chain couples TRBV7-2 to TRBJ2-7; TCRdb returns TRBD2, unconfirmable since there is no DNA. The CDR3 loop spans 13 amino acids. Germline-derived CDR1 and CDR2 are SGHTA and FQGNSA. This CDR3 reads CASSRQARDEQYF. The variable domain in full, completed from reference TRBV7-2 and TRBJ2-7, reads GAGVSQSPSNKVTEKGKDVELRCDPISGHTALYWYRQSLGQGLEFLIYFQGNSAPDKSGLPSDRFSAERTGGSVSTLTIQRTQQEDSAVYLCASSRQARDEQYFGPGTRLTVT.

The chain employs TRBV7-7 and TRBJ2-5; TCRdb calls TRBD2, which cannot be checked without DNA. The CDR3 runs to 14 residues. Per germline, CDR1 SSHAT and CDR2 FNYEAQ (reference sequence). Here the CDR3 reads CATQALDVRETQYF.

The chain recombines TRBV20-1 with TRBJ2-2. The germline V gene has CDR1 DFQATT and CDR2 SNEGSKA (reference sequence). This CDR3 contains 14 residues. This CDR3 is CSAKVIPNTGELFF.

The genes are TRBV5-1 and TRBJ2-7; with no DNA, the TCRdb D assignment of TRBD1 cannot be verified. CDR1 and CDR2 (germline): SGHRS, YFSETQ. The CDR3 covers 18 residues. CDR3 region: CASSLVASRDSTSYEQYF.

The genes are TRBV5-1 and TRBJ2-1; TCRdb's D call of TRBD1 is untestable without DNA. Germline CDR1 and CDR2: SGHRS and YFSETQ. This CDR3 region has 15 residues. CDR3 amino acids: CASSFNRTVFHEQFF.

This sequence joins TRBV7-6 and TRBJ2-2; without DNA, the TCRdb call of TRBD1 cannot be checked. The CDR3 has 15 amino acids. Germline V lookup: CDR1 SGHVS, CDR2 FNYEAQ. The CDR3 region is CASSDGQGSTGELFF. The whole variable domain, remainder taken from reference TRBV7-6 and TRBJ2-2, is GAGVSQSPRYKVTKRGQDVALRCDPISGHVSLYWYRQALGQGPEFLTYFNYEAQQDKSGLPNDRFSAERPEGSISTLTIQRTEQRDSAMYRCASSDGQGSTGELFFGEGSRLTVL.

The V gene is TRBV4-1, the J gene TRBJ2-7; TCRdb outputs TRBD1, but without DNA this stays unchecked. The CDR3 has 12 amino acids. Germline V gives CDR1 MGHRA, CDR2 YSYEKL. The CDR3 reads CASSQGDRHQYF.

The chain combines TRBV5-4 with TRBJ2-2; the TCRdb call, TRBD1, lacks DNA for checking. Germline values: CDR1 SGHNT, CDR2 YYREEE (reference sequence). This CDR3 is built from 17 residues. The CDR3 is CASSDGGQPISTGELFF.

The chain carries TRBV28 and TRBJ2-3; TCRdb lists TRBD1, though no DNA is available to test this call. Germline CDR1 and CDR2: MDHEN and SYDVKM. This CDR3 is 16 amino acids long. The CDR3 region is CASSGGTGGTTDTQYF. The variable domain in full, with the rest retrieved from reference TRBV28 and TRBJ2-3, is DVKVTQSSRYLVKRTGEKVFLECVQDMDHENMFWYRQDPGLGLRLIYFSYDVKMKEKGDIPEGYSVSREKKERFSLILESASTNQTSMYLCASSGGTGGTTDTQYFGPGTRLTVL.

CDR3 in amino acids: CASSPPIPTGFHEQYF. The chain combines TRBV28 with TRBJ2-7; as DNA is missing, the TRBD1 call by TCRdb cannot be tested. Germline V CDR1 and CDR2: MDHEN, SYDVKM. The CDR3 totals 16 residues.

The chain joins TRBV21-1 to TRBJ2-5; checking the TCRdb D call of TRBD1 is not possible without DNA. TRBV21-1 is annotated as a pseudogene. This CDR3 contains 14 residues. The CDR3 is CASSRDTGHETQYF.

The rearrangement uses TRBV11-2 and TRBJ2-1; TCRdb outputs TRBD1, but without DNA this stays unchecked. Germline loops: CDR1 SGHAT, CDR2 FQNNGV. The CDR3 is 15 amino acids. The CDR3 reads CASSWDGDIYNEQFF. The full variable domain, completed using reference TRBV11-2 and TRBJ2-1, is EAGVAQSPRYKIIEKRQSVAFWCNPISGHATLYWYQQILGQGPKLLIQFQNNGVVDDSQLPKDRFSAERLKGVDSTLKIQPAKLEDSAVYLCASSWDGDIYNEQFFGPGTRLTVL.

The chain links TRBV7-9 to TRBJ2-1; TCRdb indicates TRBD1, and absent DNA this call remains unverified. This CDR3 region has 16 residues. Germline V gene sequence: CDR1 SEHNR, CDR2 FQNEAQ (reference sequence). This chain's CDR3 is CASSLTPSDRDNEQFF. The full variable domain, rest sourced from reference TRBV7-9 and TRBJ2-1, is DTGVSQNPRHKITKRGQNVTFRCDPISEHNRLYWYRQTLGQGPEFLTYFQNEAQLEKSRLLSDRFSAERPKGSFSTLEIQRTEQGDSAMYLCASSLTPSDRDNEQFFGPGTRLTVL.

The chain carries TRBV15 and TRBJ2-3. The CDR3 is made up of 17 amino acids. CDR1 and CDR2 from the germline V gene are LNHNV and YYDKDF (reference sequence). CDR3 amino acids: CATSRDYGGLPTDTQYF.

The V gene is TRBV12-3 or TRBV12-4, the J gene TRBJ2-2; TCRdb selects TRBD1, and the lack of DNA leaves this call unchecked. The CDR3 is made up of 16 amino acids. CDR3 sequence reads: CASSFGRGEGTGELFF.